This T cell receptor beta chain was recorded in a study of T cells in Graves' hyperthyroidism and ophthalmopathy (dated by TCRdb to between 2018 and 2021). Study-level background: Peripheral blood was collected at initial diagnosis, before any treatment. The paper describes TCR Vbeta CDR3 sequencing of around 140 peripheral blood samples, made up of 40 to 45 ophthalmopathy patients, approximately 76 hyperthyroidism patients and about 17 progressor patients. To identify distinguishing TCR V-J signatures, a discovery cohort of 100 patients was used, comprising some 45 with Graves' ophthalmopathy and roughly 60 with stable Graves' hyperthyroidism. In addition, the study compared T-cell repertoires in thyroid tissue and in blood from roughly six Graves' hyperthyroidism patients. The 100 discovery patients were randomly split 7:3 into training and test sets. Prospective prediction of ophthalmopathy was tested in an independent validation cohort consisting of 18 hyperthyroidism patients and approximately 16 patients who later progressed to ophthalmopathy. After blood sampling, hyperthyroidism patients were treated with methimazole at a starting dose of 30 mg daily, and ophthalmopathy patients were treated with high-dose intravenous methylprednisolone.

Amplification of TCR beta CDR3 regions was carried out from RNA transcripts. For the first round of RT-PCR on the TCR CDR3, the HTBI primer set was used together with the Qiagen OneStep RT-PCR kit. Libraries were constructed in a second round of multiplex PCR, after which size selection and purification were carried out. The libraries were sequenced on an Illumina HiSeq2000 using paired-end 100 bp reads. In the source study's methods: SOAPnuke was used to process the raw data, removing reads that contained adapters or uncalled bases, had a mean Phred below 15, or lacked an exact match to the constant primer or identifier. COPE v1.2.5 was used to merge the high-quality paired reads, and each unique nucleotide sequence was defined as a clonotype. Clonotypes were aligned to IMGT TRBV, TRBD and TRBJ reference segments using MiTCR v1.1. The analysis included only V-J combinations with a frequency above 0.0001, which together covered around 99% of the repertoires. A TCS score was defined as the ratio of F50 (clonal expansion) to E x V (chaos), with BLOSUM62-based TCRdist applied between CDR3 peptides within each V-J. Welch's t-statistics and random forest reduced approximately 520 V-J features to roughly 13, which were used in a naive Bayes classifier (R e1071). TCRdb's own reprocessing of the public reads used fastp at Q25 and MiXCR and kept productive beta chains. Duplicate CDR3 protein sequences are folded into a single record with the most common DNA and genes. V and J calls and clone size were set by TCRdb, not the authors. The sample table holds some 300,000 distinct CDR3 sequences, of which about 15% were seen once. The leading ten clones occupy around 34% of the sample.

A patient counted as having stable Graves' hyperthyroidism if no progression to ophthalmopathy occurred over 18 months of follow-up. Hyperthyroidism patients were aged 18 to 65 years and newly diagnosed, with disease duration of less than 2 months. The study excluded patients with uncontrolled infections, other autoimmune diseases, pregnancy or lactation. Diagnoses relied on clinical symptoms, serum thyroxine and TRAb, thyroid ultrasound and orbital computed tomography. Ficoll-Paque density gradient centrifugation was used to isolate PBMCs from under 11 ml of fresh peripheral blood. Trizol reagent was used to extract total RNA, and RNA quality was then checked on an Agilent 2100 Bioanalyzer. Via the germline V gene (reference sequence), CDR1 is SEHNR and CDR2 FQNEAQ. The CDR3 contains 16 residues, cysteine and phenylalanine counted. The retained sequence is limited to the CDR3, 48 bases, with the frame set at the first base. V is clipped by 1 base and J by 10 bases, and the sequence between their germline boundaries is 17 bases long.

Overall study outcomes, separate from this receptor: Most expanded thyroid clonotypes (frequency above 0.001) were also detected in blood, a finding suggesting that blood repertoires may reflect thyroid immune responses. In validation, the model predicted progression to ophthalmopathy with 55% to 71% sensitivity and roughly 72% specificity, a median of roughly seven months before onset. A 13 V-J signature model separated ophthalmopathy from stable hyperthyroidism, with about 88% sensitivity and 81.08% specificity in cross-validation and 80%/75% in testing. Sample size was not statistically predetermined, and blinding of investigators to group allocation was not performed.

This clonotype has just a few counts. It has no known antigen specificity. Per-nucleotide qualities are absent, and no much larger clonotype sits a single base away. The source of this sequence is a man in his thirties or forties with Graves' hyperthyroidism. Sequencing was done on a sample of blood. This sequence uses TRBV7-9 and TRBJ1-6; confidence is insufficient to name the D gene. The DNA sequence is as follows: TGTGCCAGCAGCTTAGGAGACAATAATCTCATGTCACCCCTCCACTTT. This yields the protein CASSLGDNNLMSPLHF. The CDR3 plus the reference TRBV7-9 and TRBJ1-6 genes for the other parts give the full variable domain: DTGVSQNPRHKITKRGQNVTFRCDPISEHNRLYWYRQTLGQGPEFLTYFQNEAQLEKSRLLSDRFSAERPKGSFSTLEIQRTEQGDSAMYLCASSLGDNNLMSPLHFGNGTRLTVT.